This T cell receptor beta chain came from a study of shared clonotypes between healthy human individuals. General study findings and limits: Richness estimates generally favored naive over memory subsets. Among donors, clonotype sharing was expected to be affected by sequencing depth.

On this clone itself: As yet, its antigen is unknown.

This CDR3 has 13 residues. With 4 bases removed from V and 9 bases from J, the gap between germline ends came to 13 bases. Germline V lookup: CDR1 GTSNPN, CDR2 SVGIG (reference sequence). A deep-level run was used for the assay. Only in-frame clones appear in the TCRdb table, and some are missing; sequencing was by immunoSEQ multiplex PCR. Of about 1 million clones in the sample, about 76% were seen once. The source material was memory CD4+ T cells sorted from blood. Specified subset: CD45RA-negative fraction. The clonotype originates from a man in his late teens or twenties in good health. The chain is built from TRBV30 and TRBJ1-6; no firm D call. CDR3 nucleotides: TGTGCCTGGAACATTTGGTCGGGTTCACCCCTCCACTTT. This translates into CAWNIWSGSPLHF.